The next 24 T cell receptor beta chains were all read from a single sample in a study of blood T cell repertoires in COVID-19. The assay was immunoSEQ multiplex PCR, and TCRdb's table has in-frame clones only and misses some. The sample consists of more than 85,000 clones, around 90% of them appearing once. The sequenced material came from peripheral blood. The receptors derive from a man aged 18-30 years with acute or convalescent COVID-19.

This chain links TRBV19 with TRBJ1-4; 9 bases agree with TRBD1. The V segment lost 7 bases and the J segment 5 bases; nucleotides outside the gene matches: 5. Germline CDR1 and CDR2: LNHDA and SQIVND (reference sequence). The CDR3 is 14 residues long. CDR3 sequence (DNA): TGTGCCAGTACCCTGGGACAGGGAAATGAAAAACTGTTTTTT. It codes for CASTLGQGNEKLFF.

This chain joins TRBV10-2 and TRBJ1-2, with 7 bases that match TRBD1. Per the germline V gene, CDR1 is WSHSY and CDR2 is SAAADI. Trimming removed 5 bases from V and 8 bases from J; junction bases left unmatched: 14. The length of the CDR3 is 15 residues. Here the CDR3 reads CASSPAWDSLWGYTF. The CDR3 DNA is TGCGCCAGCAGTCCCGCCTGGGACAGCCTGTGGGGCTACACCTTC.

V is TRBV12-3 or TRBV12-4 and J is TRBJ1-5; D remains ambiguous. The V gene lost 6 bases and the J gene lost 10 bases, with 13 bases spanning the gap. CDR3 length equals 12 residues. CDR3 coding DNA: TGTGCCAGCAGCCCCCGCGCGGCCCCCCAGCATTTT. Protein sequence: CASSPRAAPQHF.

The chain uses TRBV9 and TRBJ1-5; D not resolved. Germline V gives CDR1 SGDLS, CDR2 YYNGEE. The CDR3 covers 14 residues. V was pared by 3 bases and J by 6 bases, with 13 bases between. In DNA, the CDR3 is TGTGCCAGCAGCGCGGGCGGGAAGTTTCAGCCCCAGCATTTT. As protein: CASSAGGKFQPQHF. Looking up the rest from reference TRBV9 and TRBJ1-5 gives the full variable domain: DSGVTQTPKHLITATGQRVTLRCSPRSGDLSVYWYQQSLDQGLQFLIQYYNGEERAKGNILERFSAQQFPDLHSELNLSSLELGDSALYFCASSAGGKFQPQHFGDGTRLSIL.

This clone turned up a few times. The chain uses TRBV5-6 and TRBJ2-5, with TRBD2 as a possible D gene (7 bases). Trimming shortened V by 0 bases and J by 1 base, and 19 bases separated the two germline ends. Germline V gene sequence: CDR1 SGHDT, CDR2 YYEEEE. CDR3 length: 18 residues. DNA for the CDR3: TGTGCCAGCAGCTTGGATTGGGAGGGGGTAGTTAGCCAAGAGACCCAGTACTTC. Its protein is CASSLDWEGVVSQETQYF.

The chain recombines TRBV6-1 with TRBJ1-4; 10 bases agree with TRBD1. The V and J ends lost 2 bases and 8 bases, in that order; junction bases with no gene match: 5. Per the germline V gene, CDR1 is MNHNS and CDR2 is SASEGT. The CDR3 consists of 15 residues. CDR3 nucleotides: TGTGCCAGCAGTGAACAGTGGGACAGGGGAGAAAAACTGTTTTTT. This sequence encodes CASSEQWDRGEKLFF.

The rearrangement links TRBV30 to TRBJ1-2, with TRBD1 identical over 10 bases. Trimming took 4 bases from V and 12 from J; bases not matched to a gene: 5. This CDR3 has 11 amino acids. Germline CDR1 GTSNPN, CDR2 SVGIG (reference sequence). CDR3 loop: CAWTTGTGDTF. CDR3 in DNA: TGTGCCTGGACCACCGGGACAGGGGACACCTTC.

The chain employs TRBV12-5 and TRBJ2-3, with TRBD1 matching 9 bases. J was trimmed by 5 bases and V by 6 bases; bases with no gene match: 9. Per germline, CDR1 LGHNT and CDR2 FRNRAP. The CDR3 extends over 15 amino acids. Here the CDR3 reads CASGLGTGWKDTQYF. DNA of the CDR3: TGTGCTAGTGGCCTCGGGACAGGGTGGAAAGATACGCAGTATTTT.

This clone was recorded only once. The DNA of the CDR3 is TGTGCCAGCAGTTTAAAACGGGGGAACGGCCACGAGCAGTACTTC. Protein product: CASSLKRGNGHEQYF. The genes are TRBV27 and TRBJ2-7, with a weak D call TRBD2 (6 bases). The CDR3 spans 15 residues. V lost 2 bases and J 5 bases, leaving 16 bases between the germline ends. Germline assignment: CDR1 MNHEY and CDR2 SMNVEV (reference sequence).

The chain uses TRBV5-1 and TRBJ2-1; 12 bases map to TRBD2. V dropped 4 bases and J dropped 0; count of bases not matched to a gene: 8. The germline CDR1 and CDR2 sequences are SGHRS and YFSETQ. The CDR3 extends over 18 amino acids. CDR3 in amino acids: CASSPRTSGTFSYNEQFF. The CDR3 DNA sequence: TGCGCCAGCAGCCCGCGGACTAGCGGGACCTTCTCCTACAATGAGCAGTTCTTC.

V is TRBV29-1 and J is TRBJ1-2; TRBD1 matches 10 bases. V shed 7 bases, J shed 7 bases, and the junction held 6 bases outside the gene matches. This CDR3 contains 12 residues. CDR1 is SQVTM and CDR2 is ANQGSEA in the germline V gene. DNA of the CDR3: TGCAGCGGTGGACAGGGGGGAGGTGGCTACACCTTC. Translating gives CSGGQGGGGYTF.

The chain couples TRBV13 to TRBJ2-2; 15 nucleotides agree with TRBD2. J gave up 0 bases and V 5 bases, and 4 bases lay outside the gene matches. There are 18 residues in the CDR3. The germline V gene encodes CDR1 PRHDT and CDR2 FYEKMQ (reference sequence). CDR3 bases: TGTGCCAGCAGCCGCGGACTAGCGGGAGGGGCGAACACCGGGGAGCTGTTTTTT. Encoded protein: CASSRGLAGGANTGELFF.

The chain is built from TRBV30 and TRBJ1-1; 7 nucleotides agree with TRBD1. V was pared by 5 bases and J by 2 bases, with 5 bases of the junction left unmatched. From germline, CDR1 is GTSNPN and CDR2 SVGIG (reference sequence). This CDR3 has 13 amino acids. Here the CDR3 reads CAWSRDSNTEAFF. CDR3 nucleotide sequence: TGTGCCTGGTCCCGGGACAGCAACACTGAAGCTTTCTTT.

The chain combines TRBV6-6 with TRBJ1-5; D gene uncertain. The CDR3 spans 16 residues. Trimming removed 6 bases at V and 2 bases at J, with 17 bases between. CDR1 and CDR2 from the germline V gene are MNHNY and SVGAGI (reference sequence). The CDR3 reads CASSPGEALGNQPQHF. The CDR3 nucleotides read TGTGCCAGCAGCCCCGGAGAGGCGTTAGGCAATCAGCCCCAGCATTTT.

This sequence joins TRBV12-2 and TRBJ2-2; the D call of TRBD1 is as the table states it, not checked on the DNA. TRBV12-2 is a known pseudogene. The CDR3 is made up of 16 amino acids. The CDR3 DNA is TGTGCAAGTCGCCTGATCCAGGGCGCGAACACCGGGGAGCTGTTTTTT. It codes for CASRLIQGANTGELFF.

The genes are TRBV7-9 and TRBJ2-4, with 10 bases lining up with TRBD1. The CDR3 has 17 amino acids. Trimming removed 0 bases from V and 2 bases from J; junction bases left unmatched: 4. The germline CDR1 and CDR2 sequences are SEHNR and FQNEAQ (reference sequence). CDR3: CASSLAGTGEPKNIQYF. For the CDR3, the DNA is TGTGCCAGCAGCTTAGCTGGGACAGGGGAGCCCAAAAACATTCAGTACTTC.

The V call is TRBV5-8, the J call TRBJ2-1, with D maybe TRBD1 (5 bases). V was shortened by 0 bases and J by 8 bases, with 18 bases between the two germline ends. Germline values: CDR1 SGHTS, CDR2 YDEGEE. This CDR3 spans 16 amino acids. Here the CDR3 DNA reads TGTGCCAGCAGCTTGGGCCGTCAGGGTCTGGGCGATGAGCAGTTCTTC. Protein sequence: CASSLGRQGLGDEQFF.

CDR3 in amino acids: CASSPLQGADTEAFF. The CDR3 DNA reads TGTGCCAGCTCACCGTTACAGGGGGCGGACACTGAAGCTTTCTTT. The V gene is TRBV18, the J gene TRBJ1-1, with 9 bases that match TRBD1. V gave up 3 bases and J gave up 3 bases; unmatched junction bases: 5. Germline CDR1 KGHSH, CDR2 LQKENI. The CDR3 totals 15 residues. Together with reference TRBV18 and TRBJ1-1, the CDR3 gives the full variable domain: NAGVMQNPRHLVRRRGQEARLRCSPMKGHSHVYWYRQLPEEGLKFMVYLQKENIIDESGMPKERFSAEFPKEGPSILRIQQVVRGDSAAYFCASSPLQGADTEAFFGQGTRLTVV.

The chain has TRBV19 and TRBJ2-1, with unresolved D. V was pared by 4 bases and J by 0 bases, with 16 bases between. The V gene's germline CDR1 is LNHDA and CDR2 SQIVND (reference sequence). This CDR3 comprises 17 residues. This chain's CDR3 is CASSTWKTNYSYNEQFF. The CDR3 nucleotides read TGTGCCAGTAGTACTTGGAAGACGAACTACTCCTACAATGAGCAGTTCTTC.

This clone appeared a few times. V and J are TRBV7-6 and TRBJ2-1; D gene uncertain. Deletions cut 6 bases from V and 9 bases from J, with 12 bases between. CDR3 length: 12 residues. Germline V gene lookup returns CDR1 SGHVS and CDR2 FNYEAQ. For the CDR3, the DNA is TGTGCCAGCAGTCAAACTCGAACTGAGCAGTTCTTC. Residues: CASSQTRTEQFF.

The chain joins TRBV24-1 to TRBJ2-1, with 7 bases lining up with TRBD1. V lost 4 bases and J lost 4; bases outside the gene matches: 9. Germline V lookup: CDR1 KGHDR, CDR2 SFDVKD. This CDR3 has 16 residues. The CDR3 nucleotides are TGTGCCACCAGTGACCGACAGGGTGGGGGATACAATGAGCAGTTCTTC. This codes for CATSDRQGGGYNEQFF.

The chain recombines TRBV25-1 with TRBJ2-7, with a weak D call TRBD1 (6 bases). This CDR3 is 17 amino acids long. The V and J ends lost 0 bases and 3 bases respectively, with 18 bases between them. Germline V lookup: CDR1 MGHDK, CDR2 SYGVNS. The CDR3 bases are TGTGCCAGCAGTGAATATCCAGGGGATAAAGCTCTCTACGAGCAGTACTTC. It translates to CASSEYPGDKALYEQYF.

V gene TRBV5-1 combines with J gene TRBJ2-1; the match to TRBD2 covers 12 bases. The CDR3 totals 16 residues. Germline lookup yields CDR1 SGHRS and CDR2 YFSETQ. J was trimmed by 3 bases and V by 6 bases; bases with no gene match: 7. This CDR3 reads CASTLGLAGNYNEQFF. DNA for the CDR3: TGCGCCAGCACCCTAGGACTAGCGGGGAACTACAATGAGCAGTTCTTC.

The V and J genes are TRBV20-1 and TRBJ2-4, with 7 bases fitting TRBD1. The J segment lost 0 bases and the V segment lost 3 bases, leaving 5 bases of the junction unmatched. The CDR3 has 15 residues. CDR1 DFQATT and CDR2 SNEGSKA come from the germline V gene (reference sequence). The CDR3 nucleotides are TGCAGTGCTAGTCCTCGACAGGGAGCCAAAAACATTCAGTACTTC. Protein product: CSASPRQGAKNIQYF.